This TCR beta chain was captured in a study of blood T cell repertoires in COVID-19 (dated by TCRdb to the early 2020s). About the full investigation: Collaborator samples came from the United States, Italy and Spain and covered acute and convalescent phases of COVID-19. The material from the prospective study consisted of cDNA or gDNA derived from T cells, B-cell-depleted T cells, or PBMCs. The dataset comprised deeply sampled blood TCRbeta repertoires from subjects exposed to, actively infected with, or recovered from COVID-19. The repertoires were released in a freely available public database meant as a resource for research on the immune response to SARS-CoV-2. Samples were obtained from the ongoing ImmuneRACE study (first 160 participants) and from over 1,000 subjects provided by 6 global collaborators. The sample metadata nearly always contained a de-identified subject ID, COVID-19 status, age in years and sex. Where available, HLA class I and class II types were obtained from metadata supplied by the sample provider rather than from assay-based typing.

TCRbeta CDR3 regions were amplified from genomic DNA using the immunoSEQ Assay, a bias-controlled multiplex PCR. In the paper's pipeline: The number of nucleated cells in each sample was estimated by amplification of reference gene primers within the assay. To quantify the absolute abundance of each unique TCRbeta CDR3 rearrangement, sequence reads were collapsed and filtered. For each sample, productive Simpson clonality was calculated as the square root of Simpson's diversity index across productive rearrangements. Held by TCRdb, this immuneACCESS table contains in-frame sequences only and omits some clones. Under half of the omission traces to an unresolved V gene where checked; the cause of the rest is unknown. The V and J calls and clone size were taken over from that table, and D and trimming were inferred from the DNA. The sample contains about 90,000 clones, 81% of them found a single time. The ten most abundant clones make up roughly 25% of the sample.

Broad study findings and their caveats: Clinical and demographic metadata were provided uncurated, with the amount varying by source and participant.

CDR1 SQVTM and CDR2 ANQGSEA are derived from the germline V gene. V gives up 4 bases and J gives up 2 bases, and the segment between their germline ends measures 5 bases. Spanning cysteine to phenylalanine, the CDR3 consists of 11 amino acids. The retained sequence is limited to the CDR3, 33 bases, with the frame set at the first base. As for this clone: Which antigen it targets is not known. Base qualities are not at hand, and no much larger clone is one base apart.

The collaborating institutions used their own protocols to collect whole blood in K2EDTA tubes. Collaborator samples were shipped for TCRbeta analysis as frozen whole blood, isolated PBMCs, or DNA extracted from either sample type. This sequence was found in an older man with active or convalescent COVID-19. The rearranged chain carries TRBV29-1 and TRBJ1-2; the D gene is unclear. The source material was peripheral blood. The nucleotides are TGCAGCGTTGCGCAGAACTATGGCTACACCTTC. Its translation reads: CSVAQNYGYTF.